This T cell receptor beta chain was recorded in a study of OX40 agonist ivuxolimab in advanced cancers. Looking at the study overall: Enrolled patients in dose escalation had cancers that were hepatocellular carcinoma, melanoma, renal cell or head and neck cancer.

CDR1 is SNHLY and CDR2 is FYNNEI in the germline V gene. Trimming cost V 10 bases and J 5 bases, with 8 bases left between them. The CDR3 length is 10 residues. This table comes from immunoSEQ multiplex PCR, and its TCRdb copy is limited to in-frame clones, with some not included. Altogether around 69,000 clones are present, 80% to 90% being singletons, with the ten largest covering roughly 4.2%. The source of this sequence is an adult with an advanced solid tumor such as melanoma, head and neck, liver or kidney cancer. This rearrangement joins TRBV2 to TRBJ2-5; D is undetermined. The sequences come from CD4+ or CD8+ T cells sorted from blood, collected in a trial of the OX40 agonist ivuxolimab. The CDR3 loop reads CATSRETQYF. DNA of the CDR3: TGTGCCACTTCGCGGGAGACCCAGTACTTC. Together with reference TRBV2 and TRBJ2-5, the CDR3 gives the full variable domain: EPEVTQTPSHQVTQMGQEVILRCVPISNHLYFYWYRQILGQKVEFLVSFYNNEISEKSEIFDDQFSVERPDGSNFTLKIRSTKLEDSAMYFCATSRETQYFGPGTRLLVL.